The 6 T cell receptor beta chains below come from one sample, sequenced in a study of response to subunit inactivated influenza vaccine. From the RT-PCR reads, TCRdb called clonotypes with MiXCR, one entry per CDR3 protein. The sample gives over 400,000 distinct CDR3 sequences, approximately 11% of which show up once; about 12% is in the top ten. The source was PBMCs from blood, collected more than 35 days after vaccination. Receptors originate from a man aged 45-60 years who received an inactivated influenza vaccine.

The genes are TRBV20-1 and TRBJ2-5; no clear D gene. Germline CDR1 DFQATT, CDR2 SNEGSKA (reference sequence). The CDR3 runs 13 residues. Trimming cost V 1 base and J 4 bases, with 10 bases left between them. The CDR3 loop is CSARGLDVETQYF. The CDR3 DNA sequence: TGCAGTGCTAGAGGTCTAGATGTAGAGACCCAGTACTTC.

The CDR3 coding sequence is TGTGCCAGTAACCTAAGCGGGGGTAAAGGTTTAAACACCTTC. Protein sequence: CASNLSGGKGLNTF. The chain is built from TRBV12-3 or TRBV12-4 and TRBJ1-2, with a tentative D call TRBD1 (5 bases). The CDR3 is made up of 14 amino acids. Trimming took off 9 bases at V and 12 bases at J, with 26 bases between the two ends.

This clonotype has a single count. The chain links TRBV11-2 to TRBJ2-1; TRBD2 agrees at 9 bases. The germline CDR1 and CDR2 sequences are SGHAT and FQNNGV. The CDR3 length is 17 residues. The V segment lost 5 bases and the J segment 8 bases; nucleotides outside the gene matches: 16. The CDR3 loop reads CASSTVQREAPTDEQFF. CDR3 DNA: TGTGCCAGCAGCACGGTTCAGCGGGAGGCCCCTACGGATGAGCAGTTCTTC.

CDR3 sequence reads: CASRLQGVGNQPQHF. For the CDR3, the DNA is TGTGCCAGTCGGCTGCAGGGAGTAGGCAATCAGCCCCAGCATTTT. V gene TRBV6-1 combines with J gene TRBJ1-5; tentative D call: TRBD1 (5 bases). The length of the CDR3 is 15 residues. The V and J ends lost 9 bases and 2 bases respectively, with 17 bases between them. The germline CDR1 and CDR2 sequences are MNHNS and SASEGT.

The chain uses TRBV12-3 or TRBV12-4 and TRBJ2-3; a possible D gene is TRBD1 (6 bases). Between the trimmed V and J ends, which lost 5 bases and 1 base, there was a span of 10 bases. This CDR3 comprises 14 residues. The chain's CDR3 is CASSDNRGTDTQYF. In nucleotides, the CDR3 is TGTGCCAGCAGTGACAACAGGGGCACAGATACGCAGTATTTT.

J is TRBJ2-7 and V is TRBV6-1; a weak D match, TRBD1 (8 bases). CDR3 length: 13 amino acids. Germline-derived CDR1 and CDR2 are MNHNS and SASEGT. Trimming stripped 7 bases from V and 6 bases from J, with 16 bases between. The CDR3 is CASNTGGGLEQYF. CDR3 sequence (DNA): TGTGCCAGCAATACAGGGGGGGGGCTCGAGCAGTACTTC.